The 8 T cell receptor beta chains below were found in one sample sequenced in a study of patients and donors after allogeneic stem cell transplantation. TCRdb processed the RT-PCR reads anew with MiXCR; each CDR3 protein has one entry. The table lists about 960,000 distinct CDR3 sequences, 15% to 20% of them singletons. The material sequenced was blood, either unsorted or a sorted T cell fraction (not recorded which). The receptor set was obtained from a human donor who was either an allogeneic HSCT recipient or a stem cell or donor lymphocyte infusion donor (not recorded which). It is not recorded whose cells these are; they may come from a transplant donor.

This chain joins TRBV28 and TRBJ1-5, with D possibly being TRBD1 (5 bases). V lost 3 bases to trimming and J lost 3 bases, with 12 bases between them. The V gene's germline CDR1 is MDHEN and CDR2 SYDVKM. The CDR3 loop spans 15 amino acids. The CDR3 nucleotides read TGTGCCAGCAGTTTGGGGCTGGGGAACAATCAGCCCCAGCATTTT. Translating it yields CASSLGLGNNQPQHF. The full variable domain, rest sourced from reference TRBV28 and TRBJ1-5, is DVKVTQSSRYLVKRTGEKVFLECVQDMDHENMFWYRQDPGLGLRLIYFSYDVKMKEKGDIPEGYSVSREKKERFSLILESASTNQTSMYLCASSLGLGNNQPQHFGDGTRLSIL.

This rearrangement joins TRBV2 to TRBJ2-6; maybe TRBD2 (6 bases). The CDR3 runs 15 residues. Per germline, CDR1 SNHLY and CDR2 FYNNEI. Trimming pared 4 bases from V and 2 bases from J, leaving 9 bases between. CDR3 DNA: TGTGCCAGCAGTGTGTCGGGGGCTGGGGCCAACGTCCTGACTTTC. Its protein is CASSVSGAGANVLTF.

This clonotype has only a few counts. The chain uses TRBV20-1 and TRBJ1-1; D gene unclear. Germline loops: CDR1 DFQATT, CDR2 SNEGSKA (reference sequence). This CDR3 has 13 residues. The ends were cut back, 5 bases at V and 3 bases at J, with 13 bases in the middle. The CDR3 nucleotides read TGCAGTGCTTACTCGGGGTCACACACTGAAGCTTTCTTT. Protein: CSAYSGSHTEAFF.

This chain connects TRBV27 to TRBJ2-1; possibly TRBD2 for D (5 bases). Per germline, CDR1 MNHEY and CDR2 SMNVEV (reference sequence). V lost 6 bases to trimming and J lost 6 bases, with 12 bases between them. CDR3 length equals 13 residues. The CDR3 loop reads CASRREGLNEQFF. CDR3 coding DNA: TGTGCCAGCAGACGTGAGGGCCTCAATGAGCAGTTCTTC.

This clonotype was counted at least ten times. V usage is TRBV12-3 or TRBV12-4 and J usage is TRBJ2-3; possibly TRBD1 for D (5 bases). The V gene lost 6 bases and the J gene lost 1 base, with 11 bases spanning the gap. The CDR3 runs to 14 residues. CDR3 protein: CASSRQGGTDTQYF. The DNA of the CDR3 is TGTGCCAGCAGCCGTCAGGGTGGCACAGATACGCAGTATTTT.

The V gene is TRBV5-1, the J gene TRBJ1-1; D gene ambiguous. The CDR3 is made up of 13 amino acids. Germline CDR1 is SGHRS and CDR2 is YFSETQ. The V gene lost 5 bases and the J gene lost 1 base, with 9 bases spanning the gap. CDR3 DNA: TGCGCCAGCAGTCACGGGGAGAACACTGAAGCTTTCTTT. Translation: CASSHGENTEAFF.

The chain links TRBV12-3 or TRBV12-4 to TRBJ2-3; the D is unclear. The CDR3 has 14 residues. The V end lost 1 base, the J end lost 4 bases, and 9 bases lay between the germline ends. CDR3 amino acids: CASSLDGLSDTQYF. The CDR3, as DNA: TGTGCCAGCAGTTTAGATGGGCTTTCAGATACGCAGTATTTT.

The rearrangement joins TRBV12-3 or TRBV12-4 to TRBJ2-1, with D maybe TRBD1 (5 bases). The CDR3 contains 15 residues. V gave up 8 bases and J gave up 5 bases, with 19 bases separating them. The chain's CDR3 is CASRDVGHVDNEQFF. CDR3 DNA: TGTGCCAGCCGCGACGTGGGGCACGTCGACAATGAGCAGTTCTTC.